The 13 T cell receptor beta chains presented below share a single source sample, sequenced in a study of blood T cell repertoires in COVID-19. Sequenced by immunoSEQ multiplex PCR; TCRdb stores in-frame clones only, minus some. Counted here are about 130,000 clones, over 75% occurring once; the ten biggest clones make up approximately 45%. The sample comprised peripheral blood. Receptors were obtained from a human donor in a cohort sampled during active COVID-19.

This sequence joins TRBV5-4 and TRBJ1-2, with D uncertain. Germline assignment: CDR1 SGHNT and CDR2 YYREEE (reference sequence). The CDR3 is 15 residues long. The V gene lost 0 bases and the J gene lost 4 bases, with 13 bases spanning the gap. This CDR3 reads CASSLGHRNTYGYTF. CDR3 sequence (DNA): TGTGCCAGCAGCTTGGGACATCGGAATACCTATGGCTACACCTTC.

The chain links TRBV10-3 to TRBJ2-5; TRBD1 is a possible D gene (5 bases). The CDR3 spans 13 residues. V was cut by 7 bases and J by 1 base, with 10 bases left in between. The V gene's germline CDR1 is ENHRY and CDR2 SYGVKD. In DNA form, the CDR3 reads TGTGCCATCACCTCAGGGCTCCAAGAGACCCAGTACTTC. Its protein is CAITSGLQETQYF.

The CDR3 here is CASSQLGLKANEQFF. The CDR3 DNA sequence: TGCGCCAGCAGCCAATTGGGACTCAAGGCGAATGAGCAGTTCTTC. V and J are TRBV4-3 and TRBJ2-1; D may be TRBD2 (6 bases). Per the germline V gene, CDR1 is LGHNA and CDR2 is YSLEER. V lost 2 bases and J 7 bases, leaving 15 bases between the germline ends. The CDR3 totals 15 residues.

The rearrangement joins TRBV12-3 or TRBV12-4 to TRBJ2-7; the match to TRBD1 covers 7 bases. There are 12 residues in the CDR3. The CDR3 reads CASSLYRGPVHV. The CDR3 nucleotides read TGTGCCAGCAGTCTCTACAGGGGCCCAGTTCACGTC.

The V call is TRBV27, the J call TRBJ2-6, with D possibly matching TRBD2 (6 bases). The CDR3 contains 15 residues. Deletions cut 3 bases from V and 2 bases from J, with 8 bases between. CDR1 is MNHEY, CDR2 SMNVEV, per germline (reference sequence). In nucleotides, the CDR3 is TGTGCCAGCAGTTTCAGCGGGCCTGGGGCCAACGTCCTGACTTTC. Protein product: CASSFSGPGANVLTF. The whole variable domain, filled in from reference TRBV27 and TRBJ2-6, reads EAQVTQNPRYLITVTGKKLTVTCSQNMNHEYMSWYRQDPGLGLRQIYYSMNVEVTDKGDVPEGYKVSRKEKRNFPLILESPSPNQTSLYFCASSFSGPGANVLTFGAGSRLTVL.

CDR3 sequence: CASRLAGNNEQFF. For the CDR3, the DNA is TGTGCCAGCAGATTAGCGGGGAACAATGAGCAGTTCTTC. The rearrangement links TRBV27 to TRBJ2-1; 8 bases fit TRBD2. This CDR3 contains 13 residues. From germline, CDR1 is MNHEY and CDR2 SMNVEV (reference sequence). V lost 6 bases, J lost 5 bases, and 3 bases stayed unmatched.

The chain carries TRBV7-2 and TRBJ1-4, with D maybe TRBD1 (5 bases). The V gene's germline CDR1 is SGHTA and CDR2 FQGNSA. V was shortened by 4 bases and J by 8 bases, with 23 bases between the two germline ends. This CDR3 is 17 amino acids long. This chain's CDR3 is CASSSEDPGLGGEKLFF. As DNA, the CDR3 is TGTGCCAGCAGCTCTGAAGATCCGGGACTTGGAGGAGAAAAACTGTTTTTT.

The chain recombines TRBV7-2 with TRBJ1-3; D not resolved. The CDR3 contains 16 residues. The germline gives CDR1 SGHTA, CDR2 FQGNSA. Trimming stripped 0 bases from V and 0 bases from J, with 9 bases between. As DNA, the CDR3 is TGTGCCAGCAGCTTAGCGGGAGGGAACTCTGGAAACACCATATATTTT. It specifies CASSLAGGNSGNTIYF.

The chain carries TRBV4-3 and TRBJ2-3; 14 bases align to TRBD2. Trimming took 4 bases from V and 3 from J; bases not matched to a gene: 3. CDR1 is LGHNA, CDR2 YSLEER, per germline. The CDR3 has 16 residues. The CDR3 reads CASSRGLAGGTDTQYF. The CDR3 bases are TGCGCCAGCAGCCGCGGACTAGCGGGAGGTACAGATACGCAGTATTTT.

Written as DNA, the CDR3 is TGTGCCAGTAGTAGTCCCTTTCTCAGTGACTCCTACAATGAGCAGTTCTTC. Translation: CASSSPFLSDSYNEQFF. V usage is TRBV19 and J usage is TRBJ2-1; D uncertain. The CDR3 contains 17 residues. Per the germline V gene, CDR1 is LNHDA and CDR2 is SQIVND (reference sequence). Trimming shortened V by 4 bases and J by 0 bases, and 16 bases separated the two germline ends.

The table lists this clone with a few counts. The chain recombines TRBV7-9 with TRBJ2-3, with a tentative D call TRBD2 (6 bases). Trimming took 4 bases from V and 1 from J, leaving 9 bases between them. Germline loops: CDR1 SEHNR, CDR2 FQNEAQ (reference sequence). This CDR3 contains 14 residues. This CDR3 reads CASSSSSGTDTQYF. The CDR3, as DNA: TGTGCCAGCAGCTCATCTAGCGGCACAGATACGCAGTATTTT.

The rearrangement links TRBV4-3 to TRBJ2-1; D unresolved. Germline lookup yields CDR1 LGHNA and CDR2 YSLEER. The CDR3 extends over 14 amino acids. Trimming took off 1 base at V and 8 bases at J, with 12 bases between the two ends. The CDR3 loop reads CASSQVSGSDEQFF. DNA for the CDR3: TGCGCCAGCAGCCAAGTTAGTGGTTCCGATGAGCAGTTCTTC.

The gene calls are TRBV27 and TRBJ1-4; 8 nucleotides line up with TRBD1. The CDR3 extends over 15 amino acids. J gave up 5 bases and V 5 bases, and 7 bases lay outside the gene matches. CDR1 MNHEY and CDR2 SMNVEV come from the germline V gene (reference sequence). CDR3 sequence reads: CASSPLRDRNEKLFF. Here the CDR3 DNA reads TGTGCCAGCAGTCCTCTCCGGGACAGGAATGAAAAACTGTTTTTT.